The clone carrying this TCR beta chain was seen only a few times. Extractions gave at least 5.5 micrograms of total RNA per sample. This sample was taken from a study of blood T cells in healthy people across ages. Study at large: T cells yielded about one barcoded beta molecule per two cells through template switching.

This CDR3 has 15 amino acids. J lost 6 bases, V lost 3 bases, and 7 bases had no gene match. Then a second PCR, running about 6 to 12 cycles, was carried out with a sample-barcoded 5' primer and a J-beta primer mix. Each CDR3 protein is one row after TCRdb ran MiXCR on the 5' RACE reads. Among about a million distinct CDR3 sequences, 30% to 40% were seen once, and the ten largest hold about 12%. The source material was blood. The clonotype comes from a man between 18 and 35 years old in good health. The chain has TRBV12-3 or TRBV12-4 and TRBJ2-3; 9 bases fit TRBD2. The CDR3 protein is CASSLLGLAGDTQYF. DNA of the CDR3: TGTGCCAGCAGTTTGTTGGGGCTAGCGGGGGATACGCAGTATTTT.